This record concerns one T cell receptor (beta chain) sequence. The data stem from a study of blood T cell repertoires in COVID-19. Study overall: The origin of the acute and convalescent COVID-19 samples was the United States, Italy and Spain. T cells, B-cell-depleted T cells, or PBMCs supplied cDNA or gDNA.

The CDR3 extends over 15 amino acids. Germline values: CDR1 MNHEY, CDR2 SMNVEV (reference sequence). Trimming shortened V by 3 bases and J by 0 bases, and 11 bases separated the two germline ends. Produced via immunoSEQ multiplex PCR; TCRdb's table is partial and in-frame only. The sample consists of around 300,000 clones, about 90% of them appearing once. Seattle patients were enrolled while actively infected and followed longitudinally. Source material: peripheral blood. V gene TRBV27 combines with J gene TRBJ1-2; possibly TRBD1 for D (6 bases). The sequence derives from a woman aged 45-65 years with COVID-19, enrolled during active disease. In DNA form, the CDR3 reads TGTGCCAGCAGTTTCGGACAGAGAGCTAACTATGGCTACACCTTC. This translates into CASSFGQRANYGYTF.